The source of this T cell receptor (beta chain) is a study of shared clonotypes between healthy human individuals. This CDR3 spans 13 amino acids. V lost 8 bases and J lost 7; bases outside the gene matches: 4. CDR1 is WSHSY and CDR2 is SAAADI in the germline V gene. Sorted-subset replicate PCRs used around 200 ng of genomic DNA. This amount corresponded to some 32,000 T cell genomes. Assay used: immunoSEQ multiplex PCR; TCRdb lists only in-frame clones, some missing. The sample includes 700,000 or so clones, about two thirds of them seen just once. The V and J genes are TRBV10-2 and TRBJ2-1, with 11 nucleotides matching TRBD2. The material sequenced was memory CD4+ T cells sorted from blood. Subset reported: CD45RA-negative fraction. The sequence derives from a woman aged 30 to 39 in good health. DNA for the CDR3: TGCGCCAGCCGGGGGACTAGCGGAAATGAGCAGTTCTTC. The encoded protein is CASRGTSGNEQFF.